These 26 T cell receptor beta chains came from one sample sequenced in a study of response to subunit inactivated influenza vaccine. TCRdb itself ran the RT-PCR reads through MiXCR, one entry per CDR3 protein. Of roughly 570,000 distinct CDR3 sequences in the sample, 13% to 15% are singletons; the top ten hold more than 9.5%. Sequencing used PBMCs from blood, obtained roughly 12 days after vaccination. The receptors here all came from a man between 50 and 59 years old who received an inactivated influenza vaccine.

This chain joins TRBV7-2 and TRBJ2-7, with 8 bases that match TRBD2. The CDR3 spans 15 residues. Germline CDR1 reads SGHTA; CDR2 reads FQGNSA. Unmatched junction bases numbered 6, after V lost 3 bases and J lost 2 bases. The CDR3 DNA follows: TGTGCCAGCAGCTTCAAAAGCGGGAGAACCTACGAGCAGTACTTC. It codes for CASSFKSGRTYEQYF.

This chain uses TRBV5-1 with TRBJ2-2; D could derive from TRBD1 or TRBD2 (6 bases each). The germline V and J ends were trimmed by 4 bases and 7 bases, with 11 bases remaining between them. Per germline, CDR1 SGHRS and CDR2 YFSETQ. The CDR3 runs 13 residues. The CDR3 sequence is CASSPQGGGELFF. The CDR3 nucleotides read TGCGCCAGCAGCCCACAGGGAGGCGGGGAGCTGTTTTTT.

This chain connects TRBV19 to TRBJ2-4; no firm D call. The V end lost 3 bases, the J end lost 3 bases, and 9 bases lay between the germline ends. Germline V gives CDR1 LNHDA, CDR2 SQIVND (reference sequence). The CDR3 length is 14 residues. The CDR3 sequence is CASSISPSKNIQYF. In nucleotides, the CDR3 is TGTGCCAGTAGTATCTCCCCCAGCAAAAACATTCAGTACTTC.

V usage is TRBV7-9 and J usage is TRBJ2-7; a weak D match, TRBD2 (5 bases). Per germline, CDR1 SEHNR and CDR2 FQNEAQ (reference sequence). This CDR3 comprises 12 residues. The V end lost 6 bases, the J end lost 6 bases, and 12 bases lay between the germline ends. The CDR3 region has the DNA TGTGCCAGCAGACCTGAGAGCGGCGAGCAGTACTTC. It encodes CASRPESGEQYF.

Note on this clonotype: Sequence at one end of the junction differs from germline and may be a read error. The chain uses TRBV7-9 and TRBJ2-7; 7 bases match TRBD1. CDR1 and CDR2 (germline): SEHNR, FQNEAQ (reference sequence). CDR3 size: 12 residues. The CDR3 protein is CASSLDLMGQNF. For the CDR3, the DNA is TGTGCCAGCAGCTTAGATCTTATGGGACAGAACTTC.

The chain couples TRBV30 to TRBJ2-7; possibly TRBD2 for D (6 bases). The V end lost 2 bases, the J end lost 5 bases, and 10 bases lay between the germline ends. In germline, CDR1 is GTSNPN, CDR2 SVGIG (reference sequence). This CDR3 spans 12 amino acids. CDR3 loop: CAWSREKNEQYF. In DNA form, the CDR3 reads TGTGCCTGGAGTCGGGAGAAGAACGAGCAGTACTTC. Combining the CDR3 with reference TRBV30 and TRBJ2-7 gives the whole variable domain SQTIHQWPATLVQPVGSPLSLECTVEGTSNPNLYWYRQAAGRGLQLLFYSVGIGQISSEVPQNLSASRPQDRQFILSSKKLLLSDSGFYLCAWSREKNEQYFGPGTRLTVT.

The V call is TRBV28, the J call TRBJ1-2; 7 nucleotides align to TRBD1. Per the germline V gene, CDR1 is MDHEN and CDR2 is SYDVKM. V was pared by 10 bases and J by 4 bases, with 9 bases of the junction left unmatched. The CDR3 length is 13 residues. The CDR3 region is CAIFARDSYGYTF. CDR3 nucleotide sequence: TGTGCCATCTTCGCCCGGGACAGCTATGGCTACACCTTC.

J is TRBJ2-1 and V is TRBV9, with a weak D call TRBD2 (5 bases). The CDR3 is 13 amino acids. Germline CDR1 and CDR2: SGDLS and YYNGEE. The V end was cut by 5 bases, the J end by 5 bases, with 11 bases between. The CDR3 loop reads CASSTRIDNEQFF. CDR3 sequence (DNA): TGTGCCAGCAGTACTAGAATCGACAATGAGCAGTTCTTC. Variable domain in full (rest from reference TRBV9 and TRBJ2-1): DSGVTQTPKHLITATGQRVTLRCSPRSGDLSVYWYQQSLDQGLQFLIQYYNGEERAKGNILERFSAQQFPDLHSELNLSSLELGDSALYFCASSTRIDNEQFFGPGTRLTVL.

The chain couples TRBV4-3 to TRBJ2-1; D gene uncertain. CDR1 and CDR2 from the germline V gene are LGHNA and YSLEER. This CDR3 contains 14 residues. Trimming shortened V by 0 bases and J by 8 bases, and 11 bases separated the two germline ends. In DNA form, the CDR3 reads TGCGCCAGCAGCCAAGAAGGCCTCCAGGATGAGCAGTTCTTC. Translation gives CASSQEGLQDEQFF.

This clonotype came up many times. V is TRBV4-2 and J is TRBJ2-1, with 10 positions matching TRBD1. This CDR3 is built from 16 residues. CDR1 LGHNA and CDR2 YNFKEQ come from the germline V gene. V was clipped by 3 bases and J by 2 bases; unmatched bases: 4. Here the CDR3 DNA reads TGTGCCAGCAGCCAGGACAGGGGGGTGACCTACAATGAGCAGTTCTTC. Translating it yields CASSQDRGVTYNEQFF.

This clonotype was seen more than once but under ten times. V usage is TRBV10-3 and J usage is TRBJ2-2; D might be TRBD1 (6 bases). With 5 bases removed from V and 7 bases from J, the gap between germline ends came to 14 bases. The CDR3 has 14 residues. Germline CDR1 and CDR2: ENHRY and SYGVKD. The CDR3 protein is CAISLQGLHGELFF. DNA of the CDR3: TGTGCCATCAGTCTCCAGGGGTTACACGGGGAGCTGTTTTTT.

This clonotype was seen only a few times. V is TRBV13 and J is TRBJ2-7; TRBD1 agrees at 7 bases. J lost 0 bases, V lost 4 bases, and 15 bases had no gene match. The V gene's germline CDR1 is PRHDT and CDR2 FYEKMQ (reference sequence). The length of the CDR3 is 18 residues. CDR3 DNA sequence: TGTGCCAGCAGCTCACAGGGGTCCCACGAATACCGCTCCTACGAGCAGTACTTC. It yields the protein CASSSQGSHEYRSYEQYF.

CDR3 residues: CASSSQAAQFF. CDR3 in DNA: TGTGCCAGCAGTTCCCAGGCTGCGCAGTTCTTC. J is TRBJ2-1 and V is TRBV12-3 or TRBV12-4, with unresolved D. V lost 4 bases, J lost 12 bases, and 10 bases lay in between. The length of the CDR3 is 11 residues.

This clonotype was recorded a few times. The chain couples TRBV5-1 to TRBJ2-3, with D perhaps TRBD2 (7 bases). Germline loops: CDR1 SGHRS, CDR2 YFSETQ. CDR3 length: 16 amino acids. With 2 bases removed from V and 0 bases from J, the gap between germline ends came to 13 bases. The CDR3 region is CASSFTGGSSTDTQYF. CDR3 bases: TGCGCCAGCAGCTTTACGGGGGGCTCTAGCACAGATACGCAGTATTTT.

The chain links TRBV3-1 to TRBJ2-3; no reliable D call. The CDR3 consists of 14 residues. V lost 3 bases, J lost 2 bases, and 9 bases lay in between. Germline V CDR1 and CDR2: LGHDT, YNNKEL (reference sequence). CDR3 loop: CASSHWAATDTQYF. CDR3 nucleotides: TGTGCCAGCAGCCATTGGGCCGCCACAGATACGCAGTATTTT.

This clonotype was counted a few times. This chain uses TRBV4-3 with TRBJ2-5; the D is unclear. The length of the CDR3 is 16 residues. Germline V CDR1 and CDR2: LGHNA, YSLEER. The V end lost 1 base, the J end lost 2 bases, and 14 bases lay between the germline ends. CDR3 DNA sequence: TGCGCCAGCAGCCAAGGTCTCCAACCACCACAAGAGACCCAGTACTTC. It is translated as CASSQGLQPPQETQYF.

This clonotype has just a few counts. One end of the junction varies from germline; a read error may be responsible. The rearrangement links TRBV4-2 to TRBJ2-4; the D gene is possibly TRBD1 (5 bases). The CDR3 extends over 15 amino acids. Germline V gene sequence: CDR1 LGHNA, CDR2 YNFKEQ. The CDR3 DNA reads as TGTGCCAGCAGCAAAGACGGCAGGGATTGGGACATTCAGTACTTC. Its protein product is CASSKDGRDWDIQYF.

The chain couples TRBV3-1 to TRBJ1-1, with 7 bases that match TRBD1. The CDR3 is 13 amino acids. Germline V gene data show CDR1 as LGHDT and CDR2 as YNNKEL (reference sequence). The ends lost 0 bases at V and 7 bases at J; junction bases unmatched: 2. CDR3 protein: CASSQDRTGEAFF. DNA for the CDR3: TGTGCCAGCAGCCAAGATAGGACAGGTGAAGCTTTCTTT.

This clonotype occurred a few times. V gene TRBV28 combines with J gene TRBJ2-3; 7 bases are shared with TRBD1. The germline V gene encodes CDR1 MDHEN and CDR2 SYDVKM. The junction had 10 bases not matched to a gene; V was cut back by 5 bases and J by 5 bases. The CDR3 covers 15 residues. As DNA, the CDR3 is TGTGCCAGCAGTCCAGACAGGGTACAAGGAGATACGCAGTATTTT. Translating it yields CASSPDRVQGDTQYF.

The gene calls are TRBV7-8 and TRBJ2-5, with 10 bases aligning to TRBD2. The CDR3 loop spans 17 amino acids. Losses at the gene ends were 2 bases for V and 4 bases for J; bases not matched to a gene: 10. Germline CDR1 reads SGHVS; CDR2 reads FQNEAQ. Here the CDR3 reads CASSLHILAGARETQYF. CDR3 nucleotides: TGTGCCAGCAGCTTACACATCCTAGCGGGAGCCCGAGAGACCCAGTACTTC.

The sample holds a few counts of this clonotype. The genes are TRBV5-1 and TRBJ2-5, with 10 bases fitting TRBD1. The V gene's germline CDR1 is SGHRS and CDR2 YFSETQ. The V gene end was trimmed by 0 bases and the J gene end by 5 bases; junction bases not matched to a gene: 10. The CDR3 covers 17 residues. CDR3 DNA: TGCGCCAGCAGCTTGGACAATCGACAGGGGGCGAGGGAGACCCAGTACTTC. Protein: CASSLDNRQGARETQYF.

The genes are TRBV29-1 and TRBJ2-7, with D unclear. Germline V CDR1 and CDR2: SQVTM, ANQGSEA. V lost 6 bases to trimming and J lost 0 bases, with 12 bases between them. The CDR3 spans 13 residues. CDR3 loop: CSVVDTRSYEQYF. CDR3 bases: TGCAGCGTAGTTGACACTCGCTCCTACGAGCAGTACTTC.

The chain uses TRBV14 and TRBJ2-5, with TRBD2 identical over 10 bases. With 1 base clipped from V and 4 bases from J, the junction kept 6 bases outside the gene matches. Germline CDR1 SGHDN, CDR2 FVKESK. The CDR3 sequence is 16 residues long. The CDR3 bases are TGTGCCAGCAGCCAAGCTCTAGCGGGAGAAACAGAGACCCAGTACTTC. Protein: CASSQALAGETETQYF.

V gene TRBV7-2 combines with J gene TRBJ2-2, with D tentatively TRBD1 (6 bases). V gave up 5 bases and J gave up 0 bases, with 16 bases separating them. The CDR3 runs 17 residues. The germline gives CDR1 SGHTA, CDR2 FQGNSA. The CDR3 loop is CASSPPTGSANTGELFF. DNA for the CDR3: TGTGCCAGCAGCCCCCCCACAGGGTCCGCGAACACCGGGGAGCTGTTTTTT.

The table lists this clonotype with a few counts. The chain joins TRBV5-1 to TRBJ2-1; 8 bases are shared with TRBD1. Germline assignment: CDR1 SGHRS and CDR2 YFSETQ. This CDR3 comprises 13 residues. Trimming took 2 bases from V and 8 from J; bases not matched to a gene: 3. The chain's CDR3 is CASSLGQGYEQFF. The DNA for the CDR3 is TGCGCCAGCAGCTTAGGACAGGGCTATGAGCAGTTCTTC.

The CDR3 protein is CASSISGTATNNEQFF. Here the CDR3 DNA reads TGTGCCAGCAGTATATCGGGGACAGCTACTAACAATGAGCAGTTCTTC. The J gene is TRBJ2-1, the V gene TRBV6-2 or TRBV6-3; 7 bases agree with TRBD1. This CDR3 spans 16 amino acids. The V segment lost 5 bases and the J segment 5 bases; nucleotides outside the gene matches: 12. Germline CDR1 reads MNHEY; CDR2 reads SVGEGT.